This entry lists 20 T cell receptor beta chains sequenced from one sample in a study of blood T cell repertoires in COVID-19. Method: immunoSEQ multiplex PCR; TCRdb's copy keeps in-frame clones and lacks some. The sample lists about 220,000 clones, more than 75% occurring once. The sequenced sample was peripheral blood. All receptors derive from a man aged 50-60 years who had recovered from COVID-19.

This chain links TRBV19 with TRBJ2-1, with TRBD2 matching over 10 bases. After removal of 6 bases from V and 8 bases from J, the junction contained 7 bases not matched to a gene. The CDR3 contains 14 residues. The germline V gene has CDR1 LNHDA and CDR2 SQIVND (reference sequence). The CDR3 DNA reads TGTGCCAGTAGGAAGAGCGGGAGGGCCGATGAGCAGTTCTTC. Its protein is CASRKSGRADEQFF.

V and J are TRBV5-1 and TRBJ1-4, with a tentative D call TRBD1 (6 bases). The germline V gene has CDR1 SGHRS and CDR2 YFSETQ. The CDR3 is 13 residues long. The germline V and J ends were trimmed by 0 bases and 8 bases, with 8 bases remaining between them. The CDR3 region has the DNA TGCGCCAGCAGCTTGGGGACAGAAGAAAAACTGTTTTTT. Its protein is CASSLGTEEKLFF.

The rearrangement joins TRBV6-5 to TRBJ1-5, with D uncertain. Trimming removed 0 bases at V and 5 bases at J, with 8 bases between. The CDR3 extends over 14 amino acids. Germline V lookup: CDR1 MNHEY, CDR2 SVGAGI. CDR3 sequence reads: CASSYSSGYQPQHF. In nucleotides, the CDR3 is TGTGCCAGCAGTTACTCTTCAGGATATCAGCCCCAGCATTTT.

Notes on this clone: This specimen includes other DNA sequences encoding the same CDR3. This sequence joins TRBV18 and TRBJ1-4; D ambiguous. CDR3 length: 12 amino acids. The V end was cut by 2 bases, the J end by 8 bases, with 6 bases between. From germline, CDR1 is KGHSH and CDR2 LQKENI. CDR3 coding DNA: TGTGCCAGCTCACCAAACAGAGAAAAACTGTTTTTT. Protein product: CASSPNREKLFF.

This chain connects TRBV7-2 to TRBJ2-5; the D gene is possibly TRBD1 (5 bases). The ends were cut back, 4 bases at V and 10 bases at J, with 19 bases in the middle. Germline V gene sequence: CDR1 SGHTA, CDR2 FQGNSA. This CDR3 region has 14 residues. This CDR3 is CASSSDGPGWGQYF. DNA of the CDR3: TGTGCCAGCAGCTCCGACGGGCCAGGGTGGGGCCAGTACTTC.

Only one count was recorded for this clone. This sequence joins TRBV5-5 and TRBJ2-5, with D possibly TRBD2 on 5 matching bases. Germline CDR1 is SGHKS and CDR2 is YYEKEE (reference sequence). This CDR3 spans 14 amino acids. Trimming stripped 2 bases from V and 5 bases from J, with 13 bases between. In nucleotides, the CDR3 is TGTGCCAGCAGCTTTACGGCCGGGGTGGAGACCCAGTACTTC. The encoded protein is CASSFTAGVETQYF. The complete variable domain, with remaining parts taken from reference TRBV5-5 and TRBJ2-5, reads DAGVTQSPTHLIKTRGQQVTLRCSPISGHKSVSWYQQVLGQGPQFIFQYYEKEERGRGNFPDRFSARQFPNYSSELNVNALLLGDSALYLCASSFTAGVETQYFGPGTRLLVL.

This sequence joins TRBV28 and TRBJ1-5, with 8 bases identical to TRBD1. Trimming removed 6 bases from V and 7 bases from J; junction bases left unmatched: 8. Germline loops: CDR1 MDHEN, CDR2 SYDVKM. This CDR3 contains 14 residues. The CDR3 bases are TGTGCCAGCAGCCTATCAGGGGGCCTACAGCCCCAGCATTTT. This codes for CASSLSGGLQPQHF.

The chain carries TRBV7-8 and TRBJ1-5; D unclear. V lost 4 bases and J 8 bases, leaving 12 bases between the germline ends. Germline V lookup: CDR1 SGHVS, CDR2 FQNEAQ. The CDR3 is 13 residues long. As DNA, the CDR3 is TGTGCCAGCAGCTCCGGTCACCGGGAGCCCCAGCATTTT. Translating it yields CASSSGHREPQHF.

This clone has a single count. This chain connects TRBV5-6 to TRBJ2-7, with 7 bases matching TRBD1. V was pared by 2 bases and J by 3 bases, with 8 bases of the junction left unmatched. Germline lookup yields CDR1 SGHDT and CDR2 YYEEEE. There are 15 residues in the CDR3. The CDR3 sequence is CASSFADRVGYEQYF. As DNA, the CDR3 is TGTGCCAGCAGCTTCGCTGACAGGGTCGGCTACGAGCAGTACTTC. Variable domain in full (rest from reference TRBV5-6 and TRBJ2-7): DAGVTQSPTHLIKTRGQQVTLRCSPKSGHDTVSWYQQALGQGPQFIFQYYEEEERQRGNFPDRFSGHQFPNYSSELNVNALLLGDSALYLCASSFADRVGYEQYFGPGTRLTVT.

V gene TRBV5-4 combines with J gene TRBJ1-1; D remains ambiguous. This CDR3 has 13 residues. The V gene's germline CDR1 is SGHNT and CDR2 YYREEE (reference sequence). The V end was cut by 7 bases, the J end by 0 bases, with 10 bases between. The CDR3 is CASRGSLNTEAFF. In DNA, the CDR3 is TGTGCCAGCCGAGGGAGCTTGAACACTGAAGCTTTCTTT. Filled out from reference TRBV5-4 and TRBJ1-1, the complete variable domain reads ETGVTQSPTHLIKTRGQQVTLRCSSQSGHNTVSWYQQALGQGPQFIFQYYREEENGRGNFPPRFSGLQFPNYSSELNVNALELDDSALYLCASRGSLNTEAFFGQGTRLTVV.

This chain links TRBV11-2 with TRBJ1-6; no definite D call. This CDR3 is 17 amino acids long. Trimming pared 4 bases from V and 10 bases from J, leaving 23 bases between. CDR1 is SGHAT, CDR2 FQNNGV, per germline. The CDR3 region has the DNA TGTGCCAGCAGCTCCACTGACGGATTGCGGGTTGGATCACCCCTCCACTTT. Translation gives CASSSTDGLRVGSPLHF.

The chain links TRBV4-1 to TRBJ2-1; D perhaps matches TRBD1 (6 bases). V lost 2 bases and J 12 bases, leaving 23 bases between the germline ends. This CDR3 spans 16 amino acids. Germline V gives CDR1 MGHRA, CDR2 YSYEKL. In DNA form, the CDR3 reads TGCGCCAGCAGCCAATCCCTTACCACGGGACAAGGGGGGCAGTTCTTC. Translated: CASSQSLTTGQGGQFF.

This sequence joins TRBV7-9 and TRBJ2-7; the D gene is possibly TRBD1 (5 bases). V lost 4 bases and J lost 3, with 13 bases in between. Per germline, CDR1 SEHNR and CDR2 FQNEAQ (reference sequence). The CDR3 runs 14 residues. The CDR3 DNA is TGTGCCAGCAGCTCCGACAGATCCGGCTACGAGCAGTACTTC. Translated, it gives CASSSDRSGYEQYF.

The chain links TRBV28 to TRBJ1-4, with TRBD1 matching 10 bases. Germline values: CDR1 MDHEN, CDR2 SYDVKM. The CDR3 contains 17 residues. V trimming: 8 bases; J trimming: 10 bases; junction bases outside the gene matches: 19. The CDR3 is CASGSQRGQGTMGKLFF. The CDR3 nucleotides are TGTGCCAGCGGATCCCAAAGGGGACAGGGGACCATGGGAAAACTGTTTTTT.

The chain's CDR3 is CASSLTAGVFDEQFF. CDR3 coding DNA: TGTGCCAGCAGTTTAACTGCGGGAGTATTCGATGAGCAGTTCTTC. The chain employs TRBV27 and TRBJ2-1; TRBD2 aligns across 7 bases. Trimming removed 2 bases from V and 8 bases from J; junction bases left unmatched: 9. This CDR3 contains 15 residues. CDR1 is MNHEY, CDR2 SMNVEV, per germline (reference sequence).

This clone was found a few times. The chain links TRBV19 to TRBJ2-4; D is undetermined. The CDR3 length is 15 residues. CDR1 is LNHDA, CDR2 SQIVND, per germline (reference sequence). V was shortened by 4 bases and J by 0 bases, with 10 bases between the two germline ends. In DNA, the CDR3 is TGTGCCAGTAGTAATAGTGGAGAAGCCAAAAACATTCAGTACTTC. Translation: CASSNSGEAKNIQYF.

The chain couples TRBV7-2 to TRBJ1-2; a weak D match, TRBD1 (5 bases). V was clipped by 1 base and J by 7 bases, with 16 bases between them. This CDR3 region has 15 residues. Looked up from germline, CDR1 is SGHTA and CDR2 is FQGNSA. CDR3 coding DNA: TGTGCCAGCAGCTTAGAAGGTTTAGGGGCGTTTGGCTACACCTTC. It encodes CASSLEGLGAFGYTF.

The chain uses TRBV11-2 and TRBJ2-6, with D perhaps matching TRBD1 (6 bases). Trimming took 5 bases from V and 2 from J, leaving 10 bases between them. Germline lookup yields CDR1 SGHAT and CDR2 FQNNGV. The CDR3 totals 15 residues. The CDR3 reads CASSAGQPGANVLTF. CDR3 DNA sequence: TGTGCCAGCAGCGCCGGACAGCCTGGGGCCAACGTCCTGACTTTC.

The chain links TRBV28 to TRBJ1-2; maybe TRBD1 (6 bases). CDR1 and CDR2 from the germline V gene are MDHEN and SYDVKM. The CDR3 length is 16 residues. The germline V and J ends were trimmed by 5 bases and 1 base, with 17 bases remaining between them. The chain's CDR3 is CASSTPGTNLNYGYTF. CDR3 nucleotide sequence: TGTGCCAGCAGTACCCCCGGGACAAACCTTAACTATGGCTACACCTTC.

The CDR3 loop reads CASSYEWGRGQFF. The DNA of the CDR3 is TGTGCCAGCAGTTACGAATGGGGCAGGGGGCAGTTCTTC. The rearrangement links TRBV6-5 to TRBJ2-1, with TRBD1 as a possible D gene (6 bases). Germline CDR1 reads MNHEY; CDR2 reads SVGAGI. CDR3 size: 13 residues. Trimming took 2 bases from V and 12 from J, leaving 14 bases between them.